The sequence of this TCR beta chain was determined in a study of T cell changes during pregnancy in multiple sclerosis. Germline CDR1 and CDR2: SGDLS and YYNGEE. The CDR3 loop spans 14 amino acids. The V gene lost 4 bases and the J gene lost 7 bases, with 12 bases spanning the gap. The assay was immunoSEQ multiplex PCR, and TCRdb's table has in-frame clones only and misses some. The repertoire holds 35,000 to 45,000 clones, with around nine tenths as singletons. The sample was CD4+ T cells from peripheral blood mononuclear cells, taken in the first trimester of pregnancy. This chain uses TRBV9 with TRBJ1-6; D is uncertain. This receptor was identified in a female donor in good health, enrolled as a control in a pregnancy study. The CDR3 bases are TGTGCCAGCAGCCCCCAGGTAGGAAATTCACCCCTCCACTTT. It specifies CASSPQVGNSPLHF.